This is a list of T cell receptor beta chains from one sample in a study of CD8 T cells in Susac syndrome. Each CDR3 protein is one row after TCRdb ran MiXCR on the immunoSEQ multiplex PCR reads. This table holds approximately 210,000 distinct CDR3 sequences, 94% found once. Sample: CD4+ T cells from PBMCs. Source of these receptors: a human donor with Susac syndrome. Both conserved end residues are part of each CDR3. A D gene is named only where the DNA matches it firmly. Clone size is shown for a subset of rows, as once, few, many or a class of expanded clone.

v_gene: TRBV7-3; abundance: .; j_gene: TRBJ1-5; d_gene: .; CDR3aa: CASSPEAYQPQHF; CDR3nt: TGTGCCAGCAGTCCGGAGGCCTACCAGCCCCAGCATTTT
v_gene: TRBV2; abundance: .; j_gene: TRBJ1-2; d_gene: .; CDR3aa: CAMTRWQGGNYGYTF; CDR3nt: TGTGCCATGACACGGTGGCAGGGAGGGAACTATGGCTACACCTTC
v_gene: TRBV12-3/TRBV12-4; abundance: few; j_gene: TRBJ1-5; d_gene: .; CDR3aa: CASNRGSNQPQHF; CDR3nt: TGTGCCAGCAATAGGGGGAGCAATCAGCCCCAGCATTTT
v_gene: TRBV4-3; abundance: .; j_gene: TRBJ2-7; d_gene: TRBD1; CDR3aa: CASSQDRGPYYEQYF; CDR3nt: TGCGCCAGCAGCCAAGATAGGGGGCCGTACTACGAGCAGTACTTC
v_gene: TRBV6-5; abundance: .; j_gene: TRBJ2-6; d_gene: .; CDR3aa: CASSYRGAGANVLTF; CDR3nt: TGTGCCAGCAGTTACCGGGGGGCGGGGGCCAACGTCCTGACTTTC
v_gene: TRBV7-3; abundance: .; j_gene: TRBJ2-1; d_gene: TRBD1; CDR3aa: CASSLQGSNLNEQFF; CDR3nt: TGTGCCAGCAGCCTACAGGGGAGTAATCTCAATGAGCAGTTCTTC
v_gene: TRBV20-1; abundance: .; j_gene: TRBJ2-5; d_gene: .; CDR3aa: CSANSPGAGRSWETQYF; CDR3nt: TGCAGTGCCAACTCCCCTGGCGCCGGACGGTCTTGGGAGACCCAGTACTTC
v_gene: TRBV20-1; abundance: .; j_gene: TRBJ1-2; d_gene: TRBD1; CDR3aa: CSALDRGGKAEGYTF; CDR3nt: TGCAGTGCCCTGGACAGGGGAGGGAAGGCGGAGGGCTACACCTTC
v_gene: TRBV6-2/TRBV6-3; abundance: .; j_gene: TRBJ2-7; d_gene: TRBD1; CDR3aa: CASSWGGTGVGEQYF; CDR3nt: TGTGCCAGCAGTTGGGGAGGGACAGGGGTTGGCGAGCAGTACTTC
v_gene: TRBV7-9; abundance: .; j_gene: TRBJ1-1; d_gene: TRBD1; CDR3aa: CASSWGTDFEAFF; CDR3nt: TGTGCCAGCAGCTGGGGGACAGACTTCGAAGCTTTCTTT
v_gene: TRBV6-5; abundance: .; j_gene: TRBJ2-5; d_gene: .; CDR3aa: CASSKGLLVGTQYF; CDR3nt: TGTGCCAGCAGTAAGGGACTCTTGGTCGGGACCCAGTACTTC
v_gene: TRBV29-1; abundance: once; j_gene: TRBJ2-5; d_gene: TRBD1; CDR3aa: CSVLAGGQETQYF; CDR3nt: TGCAGCGTTCTGGCAGGGGGTCAAGAGACCCAGTACTTC